Reported below is one T cell receptor (beta chain). The CDR3 runs 12 residues. Trimming pared 1 base from V and 1 base from J, leaving 4 bases between. Germline V lookup: CDR1 GTSNPN, CDR2 SVGIG (reference sequence). The data stem from a study of CD8+ T cells in alopecia areata. Treatment described: oral pan-JAK inhibitor, 5-10 mg twice daily. As the sequencing template, cDNA was produced by extracting RNA and reverse transcribing it. Libraries were prepared by immunoSEQ multiplex PCR; TCRdb keeps only in-frame clonotypes and omits some of them. This sample has 200,000 to 250,000 clones, with approximately 57% found just once.

The rearrangement uses TRBV30 and TRBJ1-1, with D hard to call. Sequences were derived from CD4+ T cells sorted from blood, sampled at week 4, from a patient treated with tofacitinib. The receptor was derived from a human donor with alopecia areata. The CDR3, as DNA: TGTGCCTGGAGTGATGGGAACACTGAAGCTTTCTTT. It is translated as CAWSDGNTEAFF.